This is a list of T cell receptor beta chains from one sample in a study of blood T cell repertoires in COVID-19. Repertoires were generated with immunoSEQ multiplex PCR, while TCRdb's copy carries only in-frame clones and drops some. Seen here are about 380,000 clones, 88% observed once, and the top ten hold about 1.2%. The specimen sequenced was PBMCs or T cells enriched from blood (not recorded which). The receptors stem from a woman under 30 who had recovered from COVID-19. CDR3s include the opening cysteine and the closing phenylalanine or tryptophan. D genes are given only for firm matches. The size field is filled for only some rows; it gives once, few, many or a size class.

TRBJ1-5	TRBD1	15	.	TRBV28	TGTGCCAGCAGTTTCCGGGACAGGGTCAATCAGCCCCAGCATTTT	CASSFRDRVNQPQHF
TRBJ1-2	.	15	.	TRBV28	TGTGCCAGCAGTGCGATACCCCAGGGGAACTATGGCTACACCTTC	CASSAIPQGNYGYTF
TRBJ2-3	TRBD1	16	.	TRBV29-1	TGCAGCGTTGAACCTCGGACAGGGGGCAGCACAGATACGCAGTATTTT	CSVEPRTGGSTDTQYF
TRBJ1-5	.	15	.	TRBV11-2	TGTGCCAGCAGCCCACAGGACGCGGGCAATCAGCCCCAGCATTTT	CASSPQDAGNQPQHF
TRBJ1-3	TRBD1	16	few	TRBV4-1	TGCGCCAGCAGCCAAGGCTGGGACAGCTCTGGAAACACCATATATTTT	CASSQGWDSSGNTIYF
TRBJ1-6	.	15	few	TRBV7-9	TGTGCCAGCAGCTCCAGGGTTGTCCGGAATTCACCCCTCCACTTT	CASSSRVVRNSPLHF
TRBJ1-3	.	13	.	TRBV29-1	TGCAGCGTCGTGAGACAGTCAGGAAACACCATATATTTT	CSVVRQSGNTIYF
TRBJ2-1	.	11	.	TRBV19	TGTGCCAGTAGTCGCTACAATGAGCAGTTCTTC	CASSRYNEQFF
TRBJ2-1	TRBD2	15	.	TRBV11-2	TGTGCCAGCAGCTTTCTAGCGGGGGGCTACAATGAGCAGTTCTTC	CASSFLAGGYNEQFF
TRBJ2-1	TRBD2	19	.	TRBV11-2	TGTGCCAGCAGCTTACAAGCGGCGTATGGCGGGGGGGCCTACAATGAGCAGTTCTTC	CASSLQAAYGGGAYNEQFF
TRBJ2-7	.	12	.	TRBV5-1	TGCGCCAGCAGCTCCAGGGTCTACGAGCAGTACTTC	CASSSRVYEQYF
TRBJ1-6	.	12	once	TRBV6-5	TGTGCCAGCAGGCAACAGGGTGCACCCCTCCACTTT	CASRQQGAPLHF